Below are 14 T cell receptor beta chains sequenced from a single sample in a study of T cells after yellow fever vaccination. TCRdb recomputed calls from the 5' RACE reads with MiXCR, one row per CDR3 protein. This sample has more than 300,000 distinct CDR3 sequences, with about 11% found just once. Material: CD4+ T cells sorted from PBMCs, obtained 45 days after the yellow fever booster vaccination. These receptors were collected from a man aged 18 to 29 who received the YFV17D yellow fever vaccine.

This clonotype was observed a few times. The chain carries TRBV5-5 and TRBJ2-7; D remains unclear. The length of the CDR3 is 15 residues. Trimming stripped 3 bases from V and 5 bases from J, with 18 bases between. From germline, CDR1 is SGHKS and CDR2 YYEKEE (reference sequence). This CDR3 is CASSSPVALMDEQYF. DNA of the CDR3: TGTGCCAGCAGCTCACCGGTGGCCTTAATGGACGAGCAGTACTTC.

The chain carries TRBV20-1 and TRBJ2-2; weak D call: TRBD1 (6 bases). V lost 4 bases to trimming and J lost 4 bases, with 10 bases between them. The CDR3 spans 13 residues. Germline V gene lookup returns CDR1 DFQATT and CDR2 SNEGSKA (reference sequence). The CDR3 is CSATGDATGELFF. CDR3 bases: TGCAGTGCTACAGGGGATGCCACCGGGGAGCTGTTTTTT.

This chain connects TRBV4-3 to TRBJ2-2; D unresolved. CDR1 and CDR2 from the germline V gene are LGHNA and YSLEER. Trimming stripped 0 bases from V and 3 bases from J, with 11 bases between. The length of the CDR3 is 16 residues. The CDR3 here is CASSQEPNGYTGELFF. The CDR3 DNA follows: TGCGCCAGCAGCCAAGAGCCGAACGGTTACACCGGGGAGCTGTTTTTT.

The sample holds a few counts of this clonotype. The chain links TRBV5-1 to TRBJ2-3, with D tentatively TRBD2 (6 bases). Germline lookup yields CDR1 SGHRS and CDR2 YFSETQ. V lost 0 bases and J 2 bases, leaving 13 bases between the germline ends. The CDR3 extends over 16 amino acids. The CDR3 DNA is TGCGCCAGCAGCTTGGTTGGGGGGTCAACCACAGATACGCAGTATTTT. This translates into CASSLVGGSTTDTQYF.

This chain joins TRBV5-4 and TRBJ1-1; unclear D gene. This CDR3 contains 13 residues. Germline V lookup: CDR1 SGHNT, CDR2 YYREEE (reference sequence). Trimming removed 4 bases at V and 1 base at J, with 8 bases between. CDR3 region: CASSLPRNTEAFF. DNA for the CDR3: TGTGCCAGCAGCCTTCCAAGGAACACTGAAGCTTTCTTT.

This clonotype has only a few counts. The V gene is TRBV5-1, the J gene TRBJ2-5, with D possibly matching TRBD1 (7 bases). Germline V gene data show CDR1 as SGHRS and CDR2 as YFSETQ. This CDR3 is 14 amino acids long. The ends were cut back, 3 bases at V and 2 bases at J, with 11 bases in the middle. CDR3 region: CASSSQGGQETQYF. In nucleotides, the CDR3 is TGCGCCAGCAGCTCCCAGGGGGGTCAAGAGACCCAGTACTTC.

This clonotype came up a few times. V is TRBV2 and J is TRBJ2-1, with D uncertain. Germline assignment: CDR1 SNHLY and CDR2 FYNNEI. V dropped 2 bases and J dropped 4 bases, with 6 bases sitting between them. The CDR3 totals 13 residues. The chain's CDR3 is CASSEWLYNEQFF. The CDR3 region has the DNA TGTGCCAGCAGTGAATGGTTGTACAATGAGCAGTTCTTC.

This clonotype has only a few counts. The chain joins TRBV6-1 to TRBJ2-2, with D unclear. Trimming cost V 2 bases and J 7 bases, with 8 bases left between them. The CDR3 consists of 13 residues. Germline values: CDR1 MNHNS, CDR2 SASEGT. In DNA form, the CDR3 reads TGTGCCAGCAGTGAAAGGTGGGACGGGGAGCTGTTTTTT. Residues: CASSERWDGELFF.

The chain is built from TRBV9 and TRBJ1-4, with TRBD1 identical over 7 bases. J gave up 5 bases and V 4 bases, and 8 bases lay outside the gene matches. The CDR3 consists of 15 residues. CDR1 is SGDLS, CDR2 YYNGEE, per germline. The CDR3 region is CASSTSQGPNEKLFF. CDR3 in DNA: TGTGCCAGCAGCACGTCACAGGGGCCAAATGAAAAACTGTTTTTT.

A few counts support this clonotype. The CDR3, as DNA: TGTGCCTGTTCGGGGTCCCTCATTCAGTACTTC. It is translated as CACSGSLIQYF. This chain links TRBV30 with TRBJ2-4; D possibly corresponds to TRBD2 (5 bases). Germline V CDR1 and CDR2: GTSNPN, SVGIG (reference sequence). Trimming took 6 bases from V and 9 from J, leaving 12 bases between them. There are 11 residues in the CDR3.

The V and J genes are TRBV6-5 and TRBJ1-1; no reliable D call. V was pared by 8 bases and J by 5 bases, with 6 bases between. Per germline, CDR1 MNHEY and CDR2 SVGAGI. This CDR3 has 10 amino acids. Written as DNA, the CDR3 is TGTGCCAGCGGCCTGACTGAAGCTTTCTTT. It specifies CASGLTEAFF.

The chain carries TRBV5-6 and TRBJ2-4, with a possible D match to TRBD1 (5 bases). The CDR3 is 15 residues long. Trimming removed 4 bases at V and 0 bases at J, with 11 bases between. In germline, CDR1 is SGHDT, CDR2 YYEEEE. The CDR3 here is CASSTIGAAKNIQYF. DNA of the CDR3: TGTGCCAGCAGCACTATTGGGGCAGCCAAAAACATTCAGTACTTC.

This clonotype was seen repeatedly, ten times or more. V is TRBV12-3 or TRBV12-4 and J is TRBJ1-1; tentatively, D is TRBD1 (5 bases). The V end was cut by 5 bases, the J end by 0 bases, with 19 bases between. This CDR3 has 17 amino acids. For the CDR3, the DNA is TGTGCCAGCAGTCCCCGGGGTAATCGACAGATGAACACTGAAGCTTTCTTT. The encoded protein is CASSPRGNRQMNTEAFF.

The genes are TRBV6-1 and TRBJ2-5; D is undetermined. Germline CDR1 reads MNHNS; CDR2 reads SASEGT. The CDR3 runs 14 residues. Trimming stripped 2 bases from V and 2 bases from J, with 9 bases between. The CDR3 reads CASSETRVQETQYF. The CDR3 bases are TGTGCCAGCAGTGAAACGAGAGTTCAAGAGACCCAGTACTTC.